This T cell receptor (beta chain) comes out of a study of blood T cell repertoires in COVID-19 (dated by TCRdb to about 2020). General notes on the study: Samples from collaborators originated in the United States, Italy and Spain and spanned both the acute and convalescent phases of COVID-19. Samples came from the ongoing ImmuneRACE study (first 160 participants) plus 1,254 subjects from 6 global collaborators. The repertoires were released in a freely available public database meant as a resource for research on the immune response to SARS-CoV-2. Nearly every sample came with metadata listing a de-identified subject ID, COVID-19 status, age in years and sex. Deeply sampled blood TCRbeta repertoires from subjects exposed to, actively infected with, or recovered from COVID-19 were included in the dataset. The material from the prospective study consisted of cDNA or gDNA derived from T cells, B-cell-depleted T cells, or PBMCs. Where HLA class I and class II types were available, the types were taken from metadata supplied by the sample provider, not from assay-based typing.

To note about this clone: Which antigen it targets is not known. Per-base qualities were not stored, and no clone one base away is much larger.

The paper as a whole reports these results and caveats: How much clinical and demographic metadata was included differed by source and by participant, and the metadata was provided uncurated.

Trimming leaves V shorter by 5 bases and J shorter by 5 bases, with the junction holding 22 bases beyond the gene matches. From the germline V gene, CDR1 is SGHVS and CDR2 is FNYEAQ. The CDR3 numbers 19 residues from cysteine through phenylalanine. CDR3 DNA is the only sequence kept; it has 57 bases, read in frame from the first base. TCRbeta CDR3 regions were amplified from genomic DNA using the immunoSEQ Assay, a bias-controlled multiplex PCR. Regarding the original processing steps: The number of nucleated cells in each sample was estimated from the amplification of reference gene primers within the assay. To quantify the absolute abundance of each unique TCRbeta CDR3 rearrangement, sequence reads were collapsed and filtered. For each sample, productive Simpson clonality was calculated by taking the square root of Simpson's diversity index across productive rearrangements. TCRdb mirrors the immuneACCESS table, restricted to in-frame sequences. Some clones are absent from its copies; in checked studies, under half trace to an unresolved V gene, and the reason for the others is unknown. The D gene and trimming were derived from the DNA, and the V and J assignments and clone size from that table. This sample has around 260,000 clones in its table, and about nine tenths of those were observed once. Of the sample, roughly 4% falls within the top ten clones.

Samples from volunteer blood donors who had recovered from COVID-19 were contributed by a second Seattle source. Collaborating institutions collected whole blood in K2EDTA tubes following their own protocols. For TCRbeta analysis, collaborator samples were shipped as frozen whole blood, as isolated PBMCs, or as DNA extracted from either sample type. The V and J genes are TRBV7-6 and TRBJ2-5; the junction holds 8 bases that match TRBD2. Sequencing used peripheral blood. This clonotype was sampled from a man in his sixties who had recovered from COVID-19. The DNA reads as follows: TGTGCCAGCAGCCCGACTAGCGCTCTAGGAGCGAGTGGTATGGAGACCCAGTACTTC. Its amino acids are CASSPTSALGASGMETQYF.